This T cell receptor (beta chain) stems from a study of shared clonotypes between healthy human individuals. Findings and limits, study-wide: Generally, estimated richness proved larger in naive subsets than it did in memory subsets.

The ends were cut back, 3 bases at V and 3 bases at J, with 13 bases in the middle. The CDR3 is made up of 15 amino acids. CDR1 SEHNR and CDR2 FQNEAQ come from the germline V gene (reference sequence). TCRdb's copy holds only in-frame clones and misses some; the assay was immunoSEQ multiplex PCR. The table includes 2 million or so clones, 95% detected once. Regarding this clone: Its target is not known.

This receptor was obtained from a young man in good health. The specimen sequenced was naive CD4+ T cells sorted from blood. The subset was: CD45RA+ positively selected. The rearrangement uses TRBV7-9 and TRBJ2-3; D perhaps matches TRBD1 (7 bases). The CDR3 reads CASSFRQGGTDTQYF. The CDR3 DNA follows: TGTGCCAGCAGCTTCAGGCAGGGGGGTACAGATACGCAGTATTTT.